This TCR beta chain is drawn from a study of CD8 T cells in Susac syndrome. CD8+ and CD4+ T cells from blood underwent TCR beta sequencing, which was carried out in a high-throughput format. Treatment-naive patients with stable or active relapsing-remitting disease were the multiple sclerosis controls. The CD8+ and CD4+ T cells were negatively isolated, with the TEMRA cells enriched by FACS. A quantity of roughly 0.5 to 1 ug RNA underwent reverse transcription using random hexamers. Multiplex immunoSEQ PCR targeted 54 Vbeta and 13 Jbeta TCR beta segments. TCRdb re-called the immunoSEQ multiplex PCR reads with MiXCR, one entry per CDR3 protein. The top ten hold roughly 0.1% of the sample, which has 150,000 to 200,000 distinct CDR3 sequences, approximately 93% seen once. Trimming cost V 5 bases and J 2 bases; bases outside gene matches: 8. Per the germline V gene, CDR1 is MNHEY and CDR2 is SMNVEV (reference sequence). The CDR3 length is 16 residues.

This sequence joins TRBV27 and TRBJ2-5; TRBD2 agrees at 10 bases. The sample was CD4+ T cells from PBMCs. The source is a human donor with multiple sclerosis. The CDR3 sequence: CASSLLAGGKQETQYF. The CDR3 DNA reads TGTGCCAGCAGTCTGTTAGCGGGGGGTAAACAAGAGACCCAGTACTTC.